These T cell receptor beta chains were read from a single sample in a study of T-cell memory formation after mild COVID-19. TCRdb recomputed calls from the 5' RACE reads with MiXCR, one row per CDR3 protein. Seen here are approximately 200,000 distinct CDR3 sequences, 16% observed once, and the top ten hold approximately 2.2%. The sequenced sample was PBMCs or a T cell subset sorted from them (not recorded which). The receptor set was obtained from an adult woman who had mild COVID-19 (a few samples of this study predate the infection). Cell type and time point are not known. The CDR3 runs from the conserved cysteine through the conserved F or W. Each record gives: clone size, V gene, J gene, D gene, CDR3 DNA, CDR3 protein. The D gene is left open where the match is weak. Clone size appears in some rows only: once, few, many, or a class for an expanded clone.

clone_size: NA; v_call: TRBV4-1; j_call: TRBJ2-5; d_call: NA; cdr3_nt: TGCGCCAGCAGCCAAGCCGGGGGGCGGGAGACCCAGTACTTC; cdr3_aa: CASSQAGGRETQYF
clone_size: NA; v_call: TRBV7-2; j_call: TRBJ1-6; d_call: TRBD1; cdr3_nt: TGTGCCAGCAGCTCCGGGACAGGGATGAATTCACCCCTCCACTTT; cdr3_aa: CASSSGTGMNSPLHF
clone_size: NA; v_call: TRBV5-1; j_call: TRBJ2-7; d_call: NA; cdr3_nt: TGCGCCAGCAGCTTGACGGGCTGGAGCGACGAGCAGTACTTC; cdr3_aa: CASSLTGWSDEQYF
clone_size: many; v_call: TRBV29-1; j_call: TRBJ2-5; d_call: NA; cdr3_nt: TGCAGCGTCTCGTGGGAAGGCCGCGGGAAGACCCAGTACTTC; cdr3_aa: CSVSWEGRGKTQYF
clone_size: NA; v_call: TRBV18; j_call: TRBJ2-3; d_call: NA; cdr3_nt: TGTGCCAGCTCGTACCTCCGGGCCCTCCAAAATGGAATCCAGAATACGCAGTATTTT; cdr3_aa: CASSYLRALQNGIQNTQYF
clone_size: NA; v_call: TRBV9; j_call: TRBJ1-4; d_call: NA; cdr3_nt: TGTGCCAGCAGCGTAGACGGGAATGTTAATGAAAAACTGTTTTTT; cdr3_aa: CASSVDGNVNEKLFF
clone_size: few; v_call: TRBV5-6; j_call: TRBJ1-1; d_call: NA; cdr3_nt: TGTGCCAGCAGCTTAAGAGGGCGGACTGAAGCTTTCTTT; cdr3_aa: CASSLRGRTEAFF
clone_size: few; v_call: TRBV20-1; j_call: TRBJ2-2; d_call: TRBD1; cdr3_nt: TGCAGTGCTTTGGGACAGGCCGCGAACACCGGGGAGCTGTTTTTT; cdr3_aa: CSALGQAANTGELFF
clone_size: NA; v_call: TRBV18; j_call: TRBJ1-2; d_call: TRBD1; cdr3_nt: TGTGCCAGCTCACCAGACAGGGTGGGCCCGTATGGCTACACCTTC; cdr3_aa: CASSPDRVGPYGYTF
clone_size: many; v_call: TRBV20-1; j_call: TRBJ2-4; d_call: NA; cdr3_nt: TGCAGTGCTAGACATGACAAAAACATTCAGTACTTC; cdr3_aa: CSARHDKNIQYF
clone_size: NA; v_call: TRBV12-3/TRBV12-4; j_call: TRBJ2-1; d_call: NA; cdr3_nt: TGTGCCAGCAGTCAGGACACGTACAATGAGCAGTTCTTC; cdr3_aa: CASSQDTYNEQFF
clone_size: few; v_call: TRBV20-1; j_call: TRBJ1-5; d_call: NA; cdr3_nt: TGCAGTGCTATGGAGGGAATTCAGCCCCAGCATTTT; cdr3_aa: CSAMEGIQPQHF
clone_size: NA; v_call: TRBV2; j_call: TRBJ2-5; d_call: TRBD2; cdr3_nt: TGTGCCAGCAGTGCGGCTAGCGGTGAGGTTCAAGAGACCCAGTACTTC; cdr3_aa: CASSAASGEVQETQYF
clone_size: NA; v_call: TRBV7-2; j_call: TRBJ2-5; d_call: NA; cdr3_nt: TGTGCCAGCAGCTTAGTAGTTACCGAGGGTGGCGGGGCCCAAGAGACCCAGTACTTC; cdr3_aa: CASSLVVTEGGGAQETQYF
clone_size: NA; v_call: TRBV7-8; j_call: TRBJ2-6; d_call: TRBD2; cdr3_nt: TGTGCCAGCAGCTTCACTAGCGGGGGTTTCTCTGGGGCCAACGTCCTGACTTTC; cdr3_aa: CASSFTSGGFSGANVLTF
clone_size: NA; v_call: TRBV5-1; j_call: TRBJ1-5; d_call: NA; cdr3_nt: TGCGCCAGCAGCTTGTGGAGCGGCGGTCAGCCCCAGCATTTT; cdr3_aa: CASSLWSGGQPQHF
clone_size: few; v_call: TRBV12-3/TRBV12-4; j_call: TRBJ2-7; d_call: NA; cdr3_nt: TGTGCCAGCATCTCGGACAAGTCCTACGAGCAGTACTTC; cdr3_aa: CASISDKSYEQYF
clone_size: few; v_call: TRBV20-1; j_call: TRBJ1-5; d_call: NA; cdr3_nt: TGCAGTGCTAGAGAGGTTGGACGGGTTGAACAGCCCCAGCATTTT; cdr3_aa: CSAREVGRVEQPQHF
clone_size: few; v_call: TRBV10-3; j_call: TRBJ2-7; d_call: TRBD1; cdr3_nt: TGTGCCATCAGTGGCAGGGGGTGGTACGAGCAGTACTTC; cdr3_aa: CAISGRGWYEQYF
clone_size: few; v_call: TRBV5-4; j_call: TRBJ2-5; d_call: NA; cdr3_nt: TGTGCCAGCAGCCGGGACGAAGAGACCCAGTACTTC; cdr3_aa: CASSRDEETQYF
clone_size: NA; v_call: TRBV4-1; j_call: TRBJ2-7; d_call: NA; cdr3_nt: TGCGCCAGCAGCTCCCCCAGCCGGACACAGGCCAACGAGCAGTACTTC; cdr3_aa: CASSSPSRTQANEQYF
clone_size: NA; v_call: TRBV7-8; j_call: TRBJ1-4; d_call: NA; cdr3_nt: TGTGCCAGCAGCCCCAGGAGGGTTTCAACTAATGAAAAACTGTTTTTT; cdr3_aa: CASSPRRVSTNEKLFF
clone_size: NA; v_call: TRBV12-5; j_call: TRBJ1-1; d_call: NA; cdr3_nt: TGTGCTAGTGGGACCGACAGGTTGTACACTGAAGCTTTCTTT; cdr3_aa: CASGTDRLYTEAFF
clone_size: few; v_call: TRBV4-3; j_call: TRBJ2-2; d_call: NA; cdr3_nt: TGCGCCAGCAGCCAACGGGGTGGGGGAACGAACACCGGGGAGCTGTTTTTT; cdr3_aa: CASSQRGGGTNTGELFF
clone_size: NA; v_call: TRBV7-2; j_call: TRBJ1-5; d_call: TRBD1; cdr3_nt: TGTGCCAGCAGCTTAGACGGACAGGGGAATCAGCCCCAGCATTTT; cdr3_aa: CASSLDGQGNQPQHF
clone_size: NA; v_call: TRBV19; j_call: TRBJ2-5; d_call: TRBD1; cdr3_nt: TGTGCCAGTAGTATTGACAGGGGGAAGACCCAGTACTTC; cdr3_aa: CASSIDRGKTQYF
clone_size: NA; v_call: TRBV5-1; j_call: TRBJ1-5; d_call: TRBD1; cdr3_nt: TGCGCCAGCAGCTGGGGACAGGGGGCGAATCAGCCCCAGCATTTT; cdr3_aa: CASSWGQGANQPQHF
clone_size: few; v_call: TRBV15; j_call: TRBJ1-1; d_call: NA; cdr3_nt: TGTGCCACCAGCTCGTATTACAGGGACACTGAAGCTTTCTTT; cdr3_aa: CATSSYYRDTEAFF
clone_size: few; v_call: TRBV12-3/TRBV12-4; j_call: TRBJ2-5; d_call: NA; cdr3_nt: TGTGCCAGCAGTTTACGGGCAGAGCAAGAGACCCAGTACTTC; cdr3_aa: CASSLRAEQETQYF
clone_size: many; v_call: TRBV12-3/TRBV12-4; j_call: TRBJ2-3; d_call: NA; cdr3_nt: TGTGCCAGCAGTTTTTGGGCGACAGATACGCAGTATTTT; cdr3_aa: CASSFWATDTQYF
clone_size: NA; v_call: TRBV24-1; j_call: TRBJ2-1; d_call: NA; cdr3_nt: TGTGCCACCAGTGATTTAGGGGGGGTCTACAATGAGCAGTTCTTC; cdr3_aa: CATSDLGGVYNEQFF
clone_size: NA; v_call: TRBV27; j_call: TRBJ2-2; d_call: NA; cdr3_nt: TGTGCCAGCAGTCCAAAGGGACCCGGAGCCACCGGGGAGCTGTTTTTT; cdr3_aa: CASSPKGPGATGELFF
clone_size: few; v_call: TRBV9; j_call: TRBJ2-2; d_call: NA; cdr3_nt: TGTGCCAGCAGCGCACGGCTACTTAACACCGGGGAGCTGTTTTTT; cdr3_aa: CASSARLLNTGELFF
clone_size: NA; v_call: TRBV12-3/TRBV12-4; j_call: TRBJ1-6; d_call: TRBD1; cdr3_nt: TGTGCCAGCTCCGGACAGGGGAGTAATTCACCCCTCCACTTT; cdr3_aa: CASSGQGSNSPLHF
clone_size: few; v_call: TRBV4-1; j_call: TRBJ2-4; d_call: TRBD2; cdr3_nt: TGCGCCAGCAGCCAGGGACTAGCGGGGGGCCGAGCCAAAAACATTCAGTACTTC; cdr3_aa: CASSQGLAGGRAKNIQYF
clone_size: few; v_call: TRBV6-2/TRBV6-3; j_call: TRBJ1-2; d_call: NA; cdr3_nt: TGTGCCAGCAGCCCCGCCGGGTACAGCACCCCCATGGATGGCTACACCTTC; cdr3_aa: CASSPAGYSTPMDGYTF
clone_size: NA; v_call: TRBV12-3/TRBV12-4; j_call: TRBJ1-1; d_call: NA; cdr3_nt: TGTGCCAGCCGAAAACAGGGCCAGAACACTGAAGCTTTCTTT; cdr3_aa: CASRKQGQNTEAFF
clone_size: NA; v_call: TRBV7-8; j_call: TRBJ2-6; d_call: NA; cdr3_nt: TGTGCCAGCAGCCTCCTTCGTACAGTGGGGGCCAACGTCCTGACTTTC; cdr3_aa: CASSLLRTVGANVLTF
clone_size: few; v_call: TRBV5-5; j_call: TRBJ2-7; d_call: NA; cdr3_nt: TGTGCCAGCAGCTTTCTCGGAGGGACCAGCTCCTACGAGCAGTACTTC; cdr3_aa: CASSFLGGTSSYEQYF
clone_size: many; v_call: TRBV5-1; j_call: TRBJ2-1; d_call: NA; cdr3_nt: TGCGCCAGCAGCTTGGTGGCTAGCTCTTACAATGAGCAGTTCTTC; cdr3_aa: CASSLVASSYNEQFF
clone_size: NA; v_call: TRBV20-1; j_call: TRBJ2-3; d_call: NA; cdr3_nt: TGCAGTGCCCCCGTGTCGATTAGCACAGATACGCAGTATTTT; cdr3_aa: CSAPVSISTDTQYF
clone_size: NA; v_call: TRBV6-1; j_call: TRBJ2-7; d_call: NA; cdr3_nt: TGTGCCAGCAGCCTAACAGGGAATCCCTACGAGCAGTACTTC; cdr3_aa: CASSLTGNPYEQYF
clone_size: few; v_call: TRBV7-2; j_call: TRBJ2-7; d_call: NA; cdr3_nt: TGTGCCAGCAGCTTACGGACAGGGAGGGATGGCGAGCAGTACTTC; cdr3_aa: CASSLRTGRDGEQYF
clone_size: NA; v_call: TRBV7-2; j_call: TRBJ2-3; d_call: NA; cdr3_nt: TGTGCCAGCAGCCAACGTGTCCTCACAGATACGCAGTATTTT; cdr3_aa: CASSQRVLTDTQYF
clone_size: NA; v_call: TRBV5-1; j_call: TRBJ1-3; d_call: NA; cdr3_nt: TGCGCCAGCAGCTTGGCGGTCCGGGGGGACACCATATATTTT; cdr3_aa: CASSLAVRGDTIYF
clone_size: few; v_call: TRBV7-9; j_call: TRBJ2-3; d_call: NA; cdr3_nt: TGTGCCAGCAGCTTAGGGCGGACAGAATCAGATACGCAGTATTTT; cdr3_aa: CASSLGRTESDTQYF
clone_size: NA; v_call: TRBV6-1; j_call: TRBJ2-1; d_call: TRBD1; cdr3_nt: TGTGCCAGCAGTGAAGGACAGGGGGTATACAATGAGCAGTTCTTC; cdr3_aa: CASSEGQGVYNEQFF
clone_size: NA; v_call: TRBV6-2/TRBV6-3; j_call: TRBJ2-7; d_call: NA; cdr3_nt: TGTGCCAGCTCTGACGGGGGCTCCTACGAGCAGTACTTC; cdr3_aa: CASSDGGSYEQYF
clone_size: NA; v_call: TRBV5-4; j_call: TRBJ2-7; d_call: NA; cdr3_nt: TGTGCCAGCAGCTCCGGGACTTCCTACGAGCAGTACTTC; cdr3_aa: CASSSGTSYEQYF
clone_size: NA; v_call: TRBV6-6; j_call: TRBJ2-3; d_call: TRBD2; cdr3_nt: TGTGCCAGCAGCTGGCGGGAGGGTGGGGATACGCAGTATTTT; cdr3_aa: CASSWREGGDTQYF
clone_size: NA; v_call: TRBV6-2/TRBV6-3; j_call: TRBJ2-3; d_call: NA; cdr3_nt: TGTGCCATCCGGGACTCCCCTAGCACAGATACGCAGTATTTT; cdr3_aa: CAIRDSPSTDTQYF
clone_size: few; v_call: TRBV20-1; j_call: TRBJ1-6; d_call: NA; cdr3_nt: TGCAGTAATGGAGGGAACAATTCACCCCTCCACTTT; cdr3_aa: CSNGGNNSPLHF
clone_size: many; v_call: TRBV9; j_call: TRBJ2-1; d_call: TRBD1; cdr3_nt: TGTGCCAGCAGCGACGGGACAGTGGCTATAAATGAGCAGTTCTTC; cdr3_aa: CASSDGTVAINEQFF
clone_size: many; v_call: TRBV5-5; j_call: TRBJ2-7; d_call: TRBD2; cdr3_nt: TGTGCCAGCAGCCCTAGCGGGCCAACCTACGAGCAGTACTTC; cdr3_aa: CASSPSGPTYEQYF
clone_size: few; v_call: TRBV24-1; j_call: TRBJ2-1; d_call: TRBD1; cdr3_nt: TGTGCCACCAGTTCAGACAGGGCTAATGAGCAGTTCTTC; cdr3_aa: CATSSDRANEQFF
clone_size: NA; v_call: TRBV12-3/TRBV12-4; j_call: TRBJ1-5; d_call: NA; cdr3_nt: TGTGCCAGCAGTTTGGAAGCGGCGGGTCAGCCCCAGCATTTT; cdr3_aa: CASSLEAAGQPQHF
clone_size: NA; v_call: TRBV6-1; j_call: TRBJ2-7; d_call: TRBD1; cdr3_nt: TGTGCCAGCAGTGACCTCCGACAGGGGGCGGCCCTACGAGGGCAGTACTTC; cdr3_aa: CASSDLRQGAALRGQYF
clone_size: few; v_call: TRBV6-5; j_call: TRBJ1-1; d_call: NA; cdr3_nt: TGTGCCAGCAGTTACCCGAGGACAGCCGGAATGAACACTGAAGCTTTCTTT; cdr3_aa: CASSYPRTAGMNTEAFF
clone_size: few; v_call: TRBV29-1; j_call: TRBJ2-1; d_call: TRBD2; cdr3_nt: TGCAGCGTTGACGTAGGACTAGCTACGGATGAGCAGTTCTTC; cdr3_aa: CSVDVGLATDEQFF
clone_size: NA; v_call: TRBV5-5; j_call: TRBJ2-1; d_call: TRBD2; cdr3_nt: TGTGCCAGCAGCCCCCCGGGACTAGCGTACAATGAGCAGTTCTTC; cdr3_aa: CASSPPGLAYNEQFF